Detailed here is one T cell receptor beta chain. Its antigen is not identified. A read error may produce the germline difference seen at one junction end. This sample was taken from a study of T-cell memory formation after mild COVID-19. Study results and caveats: Cross-reactive memory apparently joined, as some responding clones appeared in pre-infection memory. CD8+ contracting clones occupied EMRA, while CD4+ ones occupied mainly CM and EM. There was a balanced CD4/CD8 profile in clones contracting day 15 to 85, and later expanders leaned CD4+.

The CDR3 length is 12 residues. Looked up from germline, CDR1 is ENHRY and CDR2 is SYGVKD. After 5'RACE with constant-segment primers, TCR alpha and TCR beta cDNA libraries carrying sample barcodes and UMIs were obtained. Each CDR3 protein is one row after TCRdb ran MiXCR on the 5' RACE reads. The table has under 700,000 distinct CDR3 sequences, 20% seen once; the top ten hold around 12%. Sequencing was carried out using PBMCs or a T cell subset sorted from them (not recorded which). The gene calls are TRBV10-3 and TRBJ2-2, with unresolved D. The receptor comes from an adult woman who had mild COVID-19 (a few samples of this study predate the infection). Cell type and time point are not known. CDR3 in amino acids: CATSTNTGELFF. CDR3 coding DNA: TGTGCCACCAGTACTAACACCGGGGAGCTGTTTTTT.